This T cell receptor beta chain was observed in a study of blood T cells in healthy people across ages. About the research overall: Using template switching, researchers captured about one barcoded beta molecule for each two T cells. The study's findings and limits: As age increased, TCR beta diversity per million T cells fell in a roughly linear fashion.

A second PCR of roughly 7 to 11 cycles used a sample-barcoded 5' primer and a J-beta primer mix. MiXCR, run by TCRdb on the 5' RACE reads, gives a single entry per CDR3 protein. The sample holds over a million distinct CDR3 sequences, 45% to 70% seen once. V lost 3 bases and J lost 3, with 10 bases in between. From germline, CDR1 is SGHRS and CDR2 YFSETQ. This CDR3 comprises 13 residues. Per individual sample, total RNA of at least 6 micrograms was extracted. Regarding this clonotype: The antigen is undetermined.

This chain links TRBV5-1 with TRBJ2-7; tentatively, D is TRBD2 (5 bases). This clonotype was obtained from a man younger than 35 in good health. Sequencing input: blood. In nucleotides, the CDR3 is TGCGCCAGCAGCTATGACGCGGGCTACGAGCAGTACTTC. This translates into CASSYDAGYEQYF. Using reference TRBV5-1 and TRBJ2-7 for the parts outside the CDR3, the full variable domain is KAGVTQTPRYLIKTRGQQVTLSCSPISGHRSVSWYQQTPGQGLQFLFEYFSETQRNKGNFPGRFSGRQFSNSRSEMNVSTLELGDSALYLCASSYDAGYEQYFGPGTRLTVT.